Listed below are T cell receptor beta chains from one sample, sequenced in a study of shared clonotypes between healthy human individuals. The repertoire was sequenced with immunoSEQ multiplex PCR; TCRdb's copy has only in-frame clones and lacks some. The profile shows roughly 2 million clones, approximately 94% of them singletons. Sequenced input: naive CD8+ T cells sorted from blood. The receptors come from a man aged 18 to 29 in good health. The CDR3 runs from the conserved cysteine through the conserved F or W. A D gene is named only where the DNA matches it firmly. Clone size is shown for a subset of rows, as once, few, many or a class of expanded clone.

CSSTGGASSTDTQYF TGCAGCTCAACAGGGGGCGCATCCAGCACAGATACGCAGTATTTT TRBV29-1 TRBD1 TRBJ2-3 -
CASSTLVWVAGELFF TGTGCCAGCAGTACCCTAGTTTGGGTAGCCGGGGAGCTGTTTTTT TRBV2 - TRBJ2-2 -
CASEGFYGYTF TGTGCCAGCGAGGGCTTCTATGGCTACACCTTC TRBV6-1 - TRBJ1-2 -
CASSIVTGGSGELFF TGTGCCAGTAGTATAGTAACAGGGGGCTCCGGGGAGCTGTTTTTT TRBV19 TRBD1 TRBJ2-2 -
CASSSGFSYEQYF TGTGCCAGCAGTTCTGGGTTCTCCTACGAGCAGTACTTC TRBV27 - TRBJ2-7 -
CAISDMGASSEQYF TGTGCCATCAGTGATATGGGGGCGTCTTCCGAGCAGTACTTC TRBV10-3 - TRBJ2-7 -
CASSFLQGDPTGELFF TGCGCCAGCAGCTTTCTCCAGGGCGATCCCACCGGGGAGCTGTTTTTT TRBV5-1 - TRBJ2-2 once
CASSAGGLSGPTGELFF TGTGCCAGCAGCGCCGGCGGGTTAAGCGGGCCGACCGGGGAGCTGTTTTTT TRBV5-6 - TRBJ2-2 -
CASSQGTGPDTQYF TGTGCCAGCAGCCAAGGAACAGGGCCAGATACGCAGTATTTT TRBV4-2 - TRBJ2-3 -
CASSLRDISGNTIYF TGTGCCAGCAGTTTACGGGACATCTCTGGAAACACCATATATTTT TRBV28 - TRBJ1-3 -
CASSSDVNQPQHF TGTGCCAGCAGTTCCGACGTGAATCAGCCCCAGCATTTT TRBV27 - TRBJ1-5 -
CASSPAGTSGSIYYEQYF TGTGCCAGCTCACCCGCCGGGACTAGCGGGAGTATTTATTACGAGCAGTACTTC TRBV18 TRBD2 TRBJ2-7 -
CASSLQEAGTEAFF TGTGCCAGCAGCCTCCAGGAGGCAGGTACTGAAGCTTTCTTT TRBV7-3 - TRBJ1-1 -
CSARQSPYEQYF TGCAGCGCCAGACAATCTCCCTACGAGCAGTACTTC TRBV29-1 - TRBJ2-7 -
CASSSSQMSYEQYF TGCGCCAGCAGCTCCTCCCAAATGAGCTACGAGCAGTACTTC TRBV5-1 - TRBJ2-7 -
CASSEFGNPQDNEQFF TGCGCCAGCAGTGAGTTCGGTAATCCCCAGGACAATGAGCAGTTCTTC TRBV10-1 - TRBJ2-1 -
CASSLAESPLEQYF TGTGCCAGCAGCTTAGCGGAGAGTCCCCTCGAGCAGTACTTC TRBV7-8 - TRBJ2-7 -
CASSSISLSAQFNYGYTF TGTGCCAGCAGTTCAATATCCCTCTCAGCCCAGTTTAACTATGGCTACACCTTC TRBV28 - TRBJ1-2 -
CASSERAHQAMNTEAFF TGTGCCAGCAGTGAAAGGGCGCACCAGGCCATGAACACTGAAGCTTTCTTT TRBV2 - TRBJ1-1 -
CASSQDGSHNTEAFF TGCGCCAGCAGCCAAGATGGTTCACATAACACTGAAGCTTTCTTT TRBV4-1 - TRBJ1-1 -
CSVLDSSGNTIYF TGCAGCGTGCTGGACAGCTCTGGAAACACCATATATTTT TRBV29-1 - TRBJ1-3 -
CASSLTGKASYEQYF TGCGCCAGCAGCCTGACAGGGAAGGCTTCCTACGAGCAGTACTTC TRBV5-1 TRBD1 TRBJ2-7 -
CASSLGNYYGYTF TGTGCCAGCAGCTTGGGCAACTACTATGGCTACACCTTC TRBV5-6 - TRBJ1-2 -
CASSAFPGQGVGEQYF TGTGCCAGCAGCGCTTTCCCGGGACAGGGCGTGGGGGAGCAGTACTTC TRBV9 TRBD1 TRBJ2-7 -
CASSQVGTSSNTQYF TGCGCCAGCAGCCAAGTAGGAACCTCCTCAAATACGCAGTATTTT TRBV4-1 - TRBJ2-3 -
CAWSVSGGAGETQYF TGTGCCTGGAGTGTTAGCGGGGGGGCCGGGGAGACCCAGTACTTC TRBV30 TRBD2 TRBJ2-5 -
CASSPLQTGIDSPLHF TGTGCCAGCTCACCACTTCAGACAGGGATTGATTCACCCCTCCACTTT TRBV18 TRBD1 TRBJ1-6 -
CSVEIAGEYTGELFF TGCAGCGTTGAGATAGCGGGGGAGTACACCGGGGAGCTGTTTTTT TRBV29-1 TRBD2 TRBJ2-2 -
CASSLGSTTDTQYF TGTGCCAGCAGCCTTGGGTCGACCACAGATACGCAGTATTTT TRBV9 - TRBJ2-3 -
CASGLAASSTEAFF TGTGCTAGTGGTTTGGCCGCCTCTAGCACTGAAGCTTTCTTT TRBV12-5 - TRBJ1-1 -
CAISESFGSITEAFF TGTGCCATCAGTGAGTCGTTTGGTTCGATCACTGAAGCTTTCTTT TRBV10-3 - TRBJ1-1 once
CAWSTGQGDAEAFF TGTGCCTGGAGTACCGGACAGGGAGACGCTGAAGCTTTCTTT TRBV30 TRBD1 TRBJ1-1 -
CAWVGGTGHYEQYF TGTGCCTGGGTCGGCGGAACAGGACACTACGAGCAGTACTTC TRBV30 - TRBJ2-7 -
CATTGGPHEQYF TGTGCCACTACAGGGGGCCCCCACGAGCAGTACTTC TRBV19 TRBD1 TRBJ2-7 -
CASSLGGQGWYEQYF TGTGCCAGCAGCTTAGGGGGACAGGGGTGGTACGAGCAGTACTTC TRBV11-2 TRBD1 TRBJ2-7 -
CASSLLGSDTQYF TGTGCCAGCAGTTTATTGGGGTCAGATACGCAGTATTTT TRBV27 - TRBJ2-3 -
CASSLGAGISLFNEQFF TGTGCCAGCAGTTTAGGAGCGGGAATATCCCTATTCAATGAGCAGTTCTTC TRBV28 TRBD2 TRBJ2-1 -
CASSQSVWGTIYEQYF TGCGCCAGCAGCCAAAGCGTATGGGGGACAATATACGAGCAGTACTTC TRBV4-3 - TRBJ2-7 -
CASSEGVGSLPKPQHF TGTGCCAGCAGTGAAGGGGTAGGCTCCTTGCCTAAGCCCCAGCATTTT TRBV6-1 - TRBJ1-5 -
CASSQTTGVIYNEQFF TGTGCCAGCAGCCAAACGACAGGGGTTATCTACAATGAGCAGTTCTTC TRBV14 TRBD1 TRBJ2-1 -
CASPPGGEQYF TGCGCCAGCCCCCCGGGGGGGGAGCAGTACTTC TRBV10-1 TRBD2 TRBJ2-7 -
CASRKDYMGTDTQYF TGTGCCAGCAGAAAGGACTACATGGGCACAGATACGCAGTATTTT TRBV6-1 - TRBJ2-3 -
CASSLGSPYEQYF TGTGCCAGCAGCTTGGGGTCACCTTACGAGCAGTACTTC TRBV5-6 - TRBJ2-7 -
CASSQDQVLDSGANVLTF TGCGCCAGCAGCCAAGACCAGGTTTTGGACTCTGGGGCCAACGTCCTGACTTTC TRBV4-1 - TRBJ2-6 -
CASSVVAGYSGANVLTF TGTGCCAGCAGCGTAGTGGCGGGTTACTCTGGGGCCAACGTCCTGACTTTC TRBV9 - TRBJ2-6 -
CASSRRRNEQFF TGTGCCAGCAGCCGACGAAGAAATGAGCAGTTCTTC TRBV13 - TRBJ2-1 -
CASSQDLAGEDGELFF TGCGCCAGCAGCCAAGATCTAGCGGGAGAGGACGGGGAGCTGTTTTTT TRBV4-1 TRBD2 TRBJ2-2 -
CASSLHSYNEQFF TGCGCCAGCAGCTTACATTCCTACAATGAGCAGTTCTTC TRBV5-1 - TRBJ2-1 -
CASSPGTDTQYF TGCGCCAGCAGCCCCGGGACAGATACGCAGTATTTT TRBV4-1 - TRBJ2-3 few
CASSYLRGLADTQYF TGTGCCAGCAGTTACCTCAGGGGGCTGGCAGATACGCAGTATTTT TRBV6-5 TRBD1 TRBJ2-3 -
CASSDGGGTEAFF TGTGCCAGCAGCGATGGGGGTGGCACTGAAGCTTTCTTT TRBV9 - TRBJ1-1 few